This entry features one TCR beta chain sequence. CDR3 length: 15 amino acids. The trim removed 5 bases at V and 4 bases at J, leaving 7 bases unmatched. Per the germline V gene, CDR1 is SGHVS and CDR2 is FNYEAQ. This sample is drawn from a study of blood T cell repertoires in COVID-19. The wider study: The origin of the acute and convalescent COVID-19 samples was the United States, Italy and Spain. The analysed material was cDNA or gDNA that came from T cells, B-cell-depleted T cells, or PBMCs.

As originally analysed: Amplification of reference gene primers was used by the study to estimate nucleated cell counts. Method: immunoSEQ multiplex PCR; TCRdb's copy keeps in-frame clones and lacks some. V and J calls plus clone size are reproduced from that table; the DNA served to infer D and trimming. The sample lists roughly 130,000 clones, approximately 88% seen once, with roughly 10% in the top ten. The chain joins TRBV7-6 to TRBJ2-5; 10 bases are a match to TRBD2. The sample was peripheral blood. The source of this sequence is a man in his fifties or sixties with active or convalescent COVID-19. CDR3 in DNA: TGTGCCAGCAGCCAAGCGGGAGGGCCGGGAGAGACCCAGTACTTC. Protein product: CASSQAGGPGETQYF.